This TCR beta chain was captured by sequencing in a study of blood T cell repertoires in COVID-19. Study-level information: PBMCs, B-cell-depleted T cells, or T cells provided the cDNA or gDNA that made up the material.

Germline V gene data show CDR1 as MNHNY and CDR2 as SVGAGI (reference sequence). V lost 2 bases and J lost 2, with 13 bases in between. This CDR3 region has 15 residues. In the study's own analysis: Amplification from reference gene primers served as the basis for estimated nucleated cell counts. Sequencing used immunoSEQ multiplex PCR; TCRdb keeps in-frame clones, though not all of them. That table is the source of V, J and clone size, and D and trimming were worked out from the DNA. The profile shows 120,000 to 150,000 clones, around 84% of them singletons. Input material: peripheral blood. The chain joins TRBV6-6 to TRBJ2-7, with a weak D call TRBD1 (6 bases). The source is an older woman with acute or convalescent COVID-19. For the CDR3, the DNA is TGTGCCAGCAGTTACCAACGACGACAGGCCTACGAGCAGTACTTC. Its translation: CASSYQRRQAYEQYF.